Each of the 32 T cell receptor beta chains below was sequenced from the same sample in a study of OX40 agonist ivuxolimab in advanced cancers. The data were produced by immunoSEQ multiplex PCR, yet TCRdb's version contains in-frame clones alone and is incomplete. The table includes about 40,000 clones, less than 85% detected once. The sequenced sample was CD4+ or CD8+ T cells sorted from blood, obtained in a trial of the OX40 agonist ivuxolimab. The receptor source for this set is an adult with an advanced solid tumor such as melanoma, head and neck, liver or kidney cancer.

This chain connects TRBV18 to TRBJ2-3; D might be TRBD1 (6 bases). The V gene lost 5 bases and the J gene lost 2 bases, with 14 bases spanning the gap. Germline CDR1 reads KGHSH; CDR2 reads LQKENI. There are 15 residues in the CDR3. The CDR3 spells CASSFLQGNTDTQYF. CDR3 nucleotides: TGTGCCAGCTCATTCCTACAGGGAAACACAGATACGCAGTATTTT.

In DNA, the CDR3 is TGTGCCTGGTCACGAGGGGCGCAGGGGGACACCATATATTTT. Translation gives CAWSRGAQGDTIYF. The chain recombines TRBV30 with TRBJ1-3; 7 bases map to TRBD1. The CDR3 spans 14 residues. CDR1 and CDR2 from the germline V gene are GTSNPN and SVGIG (reference sequence). Losses at the gene ends were 5 bases for V and 8 bases for J; bases not matched to a gene: 12.

This chain uses TRBV5-5 with TRBJ1-2, with D uncertain. Germline V lookup: CDR1 SGHKS, CDR2 YYEKEE (reference sequence). The length of the CDR3 is 13 residues. Trimming stripped 0 bases from V and 7 bases from J, with 10 bases between. In DNA form, the CDR3 reads TGTGCCAGCAGCTTGGTTCCTCAGACTGGCTACACCTTC. Its translation is CASSLVPQTGYTF.

The chain employs TRBV7-8 and TRBJ1-2, with unresolved D. Germline-derived CDR1 and CDR2 are SGHVS and FQNEAQ. There are 13 residues in the CDR3. V was trimmed by 4 bases and J by 4 bases, leaving 10 bases between them. DNA for the CDR3: TGTGCCAGCAGCTCCCGGGCGGGCTATGGCTACACCTTC. Translated: CASSSRAGYGYTF.

The V and J genes are TRBV30 and TRBJ2-1; the D gene could be TRBD1 or TRBD2 (6 bases each). The CDR3 totals 16 residues. Germline loops: CDR1 GTSNPN, CDR2 SVGIG (reference sequence). The germline V and J ends were trimmed by 3 bases and 10 bases, with 25 bases remaining between them. The CDR3: CAWSRGTGTFIREQFF. The CDR3 DNA reads as TGTGCCTGGAGCCGCGGGACCGGGACATTTATCCGGGAGCAGTTCTTC.

V and J are TRBV7-8 and TRBJ2-6; the match to TRBD2 covers 8 bases. CDR3 length equals 20 residues. Losses at the gene ends were 0 bases for V and 2 bases for J; bases not matched to a gene: 12. Germline V gives CDR1 SGHVS, CDR2 FQNEAQ. CDR3 coding DNA: TGTGCCAGCAGCTTAGCGCGGCTAGCGGGCTTAGGGGCTGGGGCCAACGTCCTGACTTTC. As protein: CASSLARLAGLGAGANVLTF.

V gene TRBV11-2 combines with J gene TRBJ2-1, with TRBD2 matching 12 bases. The CDR3 runs to 15 residues. From germline, CDR1 is SGHAT and CDR2 FQNNGV. V trimming: 5 bases; J trimming: 6 bases; junction bases outside the gene matches: 5. In DNA form, the CDR3 reads TGTGCCAGCAGCACCCGGACTAGCGGGGTCAATGAGCAGTTCTTC. It yields the protein CASSTRTSGVNEQFF. Full variable domain (remainder filled in from reference TRBV11-2 and TRBJ2-1): EAGVAQSPRYKIIEKRQSVAFWCNPISGHATLYWYQQILGQGPKLLIQFQNNGVVDDSQLPKDRFSAERLKGVDSTLKIQPAKLEDSAVYLCASSTRTSGVNEQFFGPGTRLTVL.

The V and J genes are TRBV19 and TRBJ1-2; TRBD1 agrees at 7 bases. This CDR3 contains 14 residues. Per the germline V gene, CDR1 is LNHDA and CDR2 is SQIVND (reference sequence). V trimming: 4 bases; J trimming: 7 bases; junction bases outside the gene matches: 9. The chain's CDR3 is CASSRTGVKFGYTF. The CDR3 DNA sequence: TGTGCCAGTAGTAGAACAGGGGTGAAGTTTGGCTACACCTTC.

This chain joins TRBV9 and TRBJ2-3, with D possibly being TRBD1 (5 bases). Germline V gene data show CDR1 as SGDLS and CDR2 as YYNGEE. V shed 2 bases and J shed 0 bases, with 7 bases lying between them. CDR3 length: 14 amino acids. The CDR3, as DNA: TGTGCCAGCAGCGTCAGGGCTAGCACAGATACGCAGTATTTT. It encodes CASSVRASTDTQYF.

This chain uses TRBV7-6 with TRBJ1-1; D unclear. V was cut by 4 bases and J by 5 bases, with 11 bases left in between. The length of the CDR3 is 13 residues. Per the germline V gene, CDR1 is SGHVS and CDR2 is FNYEAQ. CDR3 amino acids: CASSSSQSTEAFF. The CDR3 DNA follows: TGTGCCAGCAGCTCATCACAGAGTACTGAAGCTTTCTTT.

The genes are TRBV14 and TRBJ2-1; D gene unclear. The germline V gene has CDR1 SGHDN and CDR2 FVKESK. V was clipped by 2 bases and J by 7 bases, with 12 bases between them. The CDR3 runs 14 residues. This CDR3 is CASSQSPFRNEQFF. The CDR3 DNA sequence: TGTGCCAGCAGCCAATCGCCCTTCCGGAATGAGCAGTTCTTC.

The chain carries TRBV6-5 and TRBJ1-1, with a possible D match to TRBD1 (5 bases). The germline gives CDR1 MNHEY, CDR2 SVGAGI. The CDR3 contains 12 residues. The V and J ends lost 7 bases and 8 bases respectively, with 14 bases between them. In DNA, the CDR3 is TGTGCCAGCAACCAACCGGGGCTCGAAGCTTTCTTT. It codes for CASNQPGLEAFF.

The chain recombines TRBV19 with TRBJ2-7; TRBD2 aligns across 11 bases. The J segment lost 5 bases and the V segment lost 5 bases, leaving 8 bases of the junction unmatched. The CDR3 runs 15 residues. Per the germline V gene, CDR1 is LNHDA and CDR2 is SQIVND (reference sequence). CDR3 in amino acids: CASSATSGRWNEQYF. CDR3 DNA: TGTGCCAGTAGTGCCACTAGCGGGAGATGGAACGAGCAGTACTTC.

The rearrangement links TRBV7-2 to TRBJ2-3; 11 bases map to TRBD2. This CDR3 contains 14 residues. Germline V gene sequence: CDR1 SGHTA, CDR2 FQGNSA. V gave up 5 bases and J gave up 6 bases; unmatched junction bases: 4. CDR3 nucleotides: TGTGCCAGCAGCCCTATAGCGGGAGGGGATACGCAGTATTTT. This gives the protein CASSPIAGGDTQYF.

This clone was seen once. The genes are TRBV5-1 and TRBJ1-1, with D possibly being TRBD1 (6 bases). Per germline, CDR1 SGHRS and CDR2 YFSETQ. This CDR3 spans 16 amino acids. Trimming stripped 0 bases from V and 3 bases from J, with 15 bases between. CDR3: CASSLVQGGRDTEAFF. In DNA form, the CDR3 reads TGCGCCAGCAGCTTGGTACAGGGTGGAAGGGACACTGAAGCTTTCTTT.

The chain links TRBV9 to TRBJ2-3; TRBD1 is a possible D gene (5 bases). Germline V lookup: CDR1 SGDLS, CDR2 YYNGEE. V was pared by 4 bases and J by 2 bases, with 14 bases between. CDR3 size: 15 residues. The DNA for the CDR3 is TGTGCCAGCAGCTCTACCGACAGATACACAGATACGCAGTATTTT. Residues: CASSSTDRYTDTQYF.

The chain carries TRBV19 and TRBJ2-2; TRBD2 might be the D (5 bases). There are 16 residues in the CDR3. Germline assignment: CDR1 LNHDA and CDR2 SQIVND (reference sequence). V was cut by 9 bases and J by 3 bases, with 20 bases left in between. CDR3 nucleotide sequence: TGTGCCAGCGGCGTCCTTTCAGACTACCACACCGGGGAGCTGTTTTTT. Its protein is CASGVLSDYHTGELFF.

This chain uses TRBV11-2 with TRBJ1-3; maybe TRBD1 (6 bases). The CDR3 runs 17 residues. In germline, CDR1 is SGHAT, CDR2 FQNNGV. The V end lost 1 base, the J end lost 0 bases, and 13 bases lay between the germline ends. The CDR3 here is CASSLAPGVFSGNTIYF. In DNA form, the CDR3 reads TGTGCCAGCAGCTTAGCGCCAGGGGTTTTCTCTGGAAACACCATATATTTT.

The chain links TRBV25-1 to TRBJ2-1; TRBD2 matches at 9 bases. The V and J ends lost 4 bases and 5 bases, in that order; junction bases with no gene match: 9. The CDR3 totals 16 residues. CDR1 is MGHDK and CDR2 is SYGVNS in the germline V gene. The CDR3 reads CASSALIAGVDNEQFF. CDR3 coding DNA: TGTGCCAGCAGTGCCCTGATAGCGGGAGTAGACAATGAGCAGTTCTTC.

This clone was seen a single time. This chain connects TRBV19 to TRBJ1-1; no firm D call. Trimming removed 4 bases at V and 1 base at J, with 19 bases between. CDR1 is LNHDA, CDR2 SQIVND, per germline (reference sequence). This CDR3 region has 17 residues. The CDR3 DNA reads TGTGCCAGTAGTACCTTCATCTTCAGGAGGACGAACACTGAAGCTTTCTTT. It translates to CASSTFIFRRTNTEAFF.

There are a few counts of this clone. This rearrangement joins TRBV27 to TRBJ1-2, with D maybe TRBD1 (5 bases). CDR3 size: 13 residues. Trimming cost V 6 bases and J 6 bases, with 14 bases left between them. In germline, CDR1 is MNHEY, CDR2 SMNVEV (reference sequence). CDR3 residues: CASSRDRGDGYTF. The DNA of the CDR3 is TGTGCCAGCAGCCGGGACCGGGGCGATGGCTACACCTTC.

The J gene is TRBJ2-2, the V gene TRBV9; the D gene is possibly TRBD2 (6 bases). Germline-derived CDR1 and CDR2 are SGDLS and YYNGEE. The CDR3 loop spans 15 amino acids. V lost 4 bases and J 6 bases, leaving 16 bases between the germline ends. The CDR3 nucleotides read TGTGCCAGCAGCCCGATAGCGGAATTCGCCGGGGAGCTGTTTTTT. It is translated as CASSPIAEFAGELFF.

The gene calls are TRBV6-6 and TRBJ2-1, with a possible D match to TRBD2 (6 bases). Germline CDR1 MNHNY, CDR2 SVGAGI (reference sequence). The CDR3 loop spans 13 amino acids. The germline V and J ends were trimmed by 7 bases and 10 bases, with 17 bases remaining between them. CDR3 DNA sequence: TGTGCCAGCACCTTACCGGGACTGAACGAGCAGTTCTTC. It yields the protein CASTLPGLNEQFF.

The V gene is TRBV4-1, the J gene TRBJ1-1; D may be TRBD1 (5 bases). CDR3 size: 16 residues. The germline gives CDR1 MGHRA, CDR2 YSYEKL. V was clipped by 0 bases and J by 1 base, with 12 bases between them. In nucleotides, the CDR3 is TGCGCCAGCAGCCAAGATGTTGGGGGAACGAACACTGAAGCTTTCTTT. Its protein is CASSQDVGGTNTEAFF.

The chain has TRBV6-1 and TRBJ2-7; D gene uncertain. This CDR3 is 15 amino acids long. In germline, CDR1 is MNHNS, CDR2 SASEGT. V was trimmed by 2 bases and J by 1 base, leaving 12 bases between them. The CDR3 loop reads CASSELSMGSYEQYF. CDR3 DNA: TGTGCCAGCAGTGAACTCAGTATGGGTTCCTACGAGCAGTACTTC.

This clone was seen a handful of times. The genes are TRBV6-6 and TRBJ2-2; D tentatively fits TRBD1 or TRBD2 (5 bases each). Germline CDR1 reads MNHNY; CDR2 reads SVGAGI (reference sequence). V was pared by 5 bases and J by 4 bases, with 14 bases between. This CDR3 spans 15 amino acids. The CDR3 bases are TGTGCCAGCAGTCCCCGGGACCTACTCACCGGGGAGCTGTTTTTT. Amino acids: CASSPRDLLTGELFF.

The rearrangement joins TRBV18 to TRBJ1-1, with D perhaps matching TRBD1 (6 bases). V lost 1 base and J lost 1, with 7 bases in between. The CDR3 runs 14 residues. CDR1 is KGHSH, CDR2 LQKENI, per germline. The CDR3 is CASSPLQGNTEAFF. The CDR3 coding sequence is TGTGCCAGCTCACCACTACAGGGGAACACTGAAGCTTTCTTT.

The rearrangement uses TRBV5-1 and TRBJ2-5; 14 bases are shared with TRBD2. V dropped 0 bases and J dropped 5; count of bases not matched to a gene: 0. The CDR3 has 15 residues. Per germline, CDR1 SGHRS and CDR2 YFSETQ. In nucleotides, the CDR3 is TGCGCCAGCAGCTTGGGACTAGCGGGAGGGGAGACCCAGTACTTC. This gives the protein CASSLGLAGGETQYF.

The chain is built from TRBV6-5 and TRBJ2-7, with TRBD1 matching over 12 bases. J lost 5 bases, V lost 6 bases, and 8 bases had no gene match. Germline V gene lookup returns CDR1 MNHEY and CDR2 SVGAGI. CDR3 size: 15 residues. The CDR3 DNA reads TGTGCCAGCAGAAACCGGGACAGGGGGCGCAACGAGCAGTACTTC. Translating gives CASRNRDRGRNEQYF.

This chain connects TRBV5-6 to TRBJ1-6, with D perhaps matching TRBD1 (5 bases). V lost 2 bases and J lost 7, with 13 bases in between. The CDR3 extends over 15 amino acids. Germline CDR1 reads SGHDT; CDR2 reads YYEEEE. CDR3 in amino acids: CASSLDRGPNSPLHF. CDR3 bases: TGTGCCAGCAGCTTAGACAGAGGTCCAAATTCACCCCTCCACTTT.

The chain couples TRBV15 to TRBJ1-5; no clear D gene. V lost 6 bases, J lost 2 bases, and 5 bases lay in between. Germline CDR1 and CDR2: LNHNV and YYDKDF (reference sequence). The CDR3 has 12 residues. The CDR3 region is CATSIGNQPQHF. CDR3 coding DNA: TGTGCCACCAGTATCGGCAATCAGCCCCAGCATTTT.

The J gene is TRBJ2-7, the V gene TRBV9; D is unclear. Trimming took 1 base from V and 0 from J, leaving 8 bases between them. CDR1 and CDR2 from the germline V gene are SGDLS and YYNGEE. CDR3 length equals 14 residues. This CDR3 reads CASSVRPSSYEQYF. The CDR3 DNA follows: TGTGCCAGCAGCGTAAGGCCGAGCTCCTACGAGCAGTACTTC. The full variable domain, its missing parts supplied by reference TRBV9 and TRBJ2-7, is DSGVTQTPKHLITATGQRVTLRCSPRSGDLSVYWYQQSLDQGLQFLIQYYNGEERAKGNILERFSAQQFPDLHSELNLSSLELGDSALYFCASSVRPSSYEQYFGPGTRLTVT.